The 32 T cell receptor beta chains below were found in one sample sequenced in a study of cytomegalovirus exposure and HLA in healthy donors. Primers for the PCR totalled 60 Vbeta and 13 Jbeta. Profiling relied on immunoSEQ multiplex PCR, and the TCRdb table lists in-frame clones only, not all of them. Among about 140,000 clones listed, 76% were seen once. The sequencing sample was made of PBMCs. These receptors were collected from a man aged 18 to 29 in good health and CMV-seronegative.

As DNA, the CDR3 is TGTGCCAGCAGTTTCGAAAGGGGACAGAAGTACGAGCAGTACTTC. It yields the protein CASSFERGQKYEQYF. This chain connects TRBV27 to TRBJ2-7, with TRBD1 matching 7 bases. With V trimmed by 3 bases and J by 4 bases, 9 bases remained unmatched. Germline V gene sequence: CDR1 MNHEY, CDR2 SMNVEV (reference sequence). The CDR3 totals 15 residues.

The chain joins TRBV27 to TRBJ2-5, with 10 bases identical to TRBD2. Losses at the gene ends were 2 bases for V and 5 bases for J; bases not matched to a gene: 5. Germline V CDR1 and CDR2: MNHEY, SMNVEV (reference sequence). CDR3 length equals 15 residues. CDR3 nucleotide sequence: TGTGCCAGCAGTTTAAGCGGGAGGGCCGCCGAGACCCAGTACTTC. Its protein product is CASSLSGRAAETQYF.

This sequence joins TRBV15 and TRBJ1-2; D may be TRBD1 (6 bases). V was pared by 0 bases and J by 2 bases, with 25 bases between. Germline V gene lookup returns CDR1 LNHNV and CDR2 YYDKDF (reference sequence). CDR3 length equals 20 residues. The CDR3 nucleotides are TGTGCCACCAGCAGAGATGGTTTTGGGGGGGCGATCGAGTCGAACTATGGCTACACCTTC. It codes for CATSRDGFGGAIESNYGYTF.

The chain uses TRBV7-9 and TRBJ1-5; TRBD1 aligns across 11 bases. The V gene end was trimmed by 5 bases and the J gene end by 1 base; junction bases not matched to a gene: 7. This CDR3 is 17 amino acids long. Germline V CDR1 and CDR2: SEHNR, FQNEAQ (reference sequence). The CDR3 loop is CASSPGQGARSNQPQHF. CDR3 nucleotides: TGTGCCAGCAGCCCCGGACAGGGGGCGCGGAGCAATCAGCCCCAGCATTTT. The variable domain in full, with the rest retrieved from reference TRBV7-9 and TRBJ1-5, is DTGVSQNPRHKITKRGQNVTFRCDPISEHNRLYWYRQTLGQGPEFLTYFQNEAQLEKSRLLSDRFSAERPKGSFSTLEIQRTEQGDSAMYLCASSPGQGARSNQPQHFGDGTRLSIL.

V is TRBV5-4 and J is TRBJ2-2, with 7 bases matching TRBD1. The CDR3 contains 16 residues. J lost 6 bases, V lost 4 bases, and 12 bases had no gene match. CDR1 is SGHNT, CDR2 YYREEE, per germline (reference sequence). The CDR3 bases are TGTGCCAGCAGCCCTTCCCAAGGGGGCACCCCCGGGGAGCTGTTTTTT. Its translation is CASSPSQGGTPGELFF.

This clone appeared a few times. This sequence joins TRBV5-1 and TRBJ2-1; the match to TRBD1 covers 8 bases. Germline assignment: CDR1 SGHRS and CDR2 YFSETQ. V was clipped by 0 bases and J by 6 bases; unmatched bases: 8. The CDR3 has 16 amino acids. The CDR3 loop is CASSLEAGGNPNEQFF. Written as DNA, the CDR3 is TGCGCCAGCAGCTTGGAGGCAGGGGGCAATCCCAATGAGCAGTTCTTC.

This sequence joins TRBV28 and TRBJ2-5; possible D gene TRBD1, 5 bases. Germline-derived CDR1 and CDR2 are MDHEN and SYDVKM. This CDR3 region has 14 residues. Between the trimmed V and J ends, which lost 7 bases and 5 bases, there was a span of 17 bases. DNA for the CDR3: TGTGCCAGCACCTCCCAGGGCCAGAGGGAGACCCAGTACTTC. Protein product: CASTSQGQRETQYF.

V and J are TRBV5-6 and TRBJ2-1; 8 nucleotides match TRBD2. J lost 3 bases, V lost 0 bases, and 2 bases had no gene match. The CDR3 contains 15 residues. The germline V gene encodes CDR1 SGHDT and CDR2 YYEEEE. Here the CDR3 DNA reads TGTGCCAGCAGCTTGGCGGGGGGGGACTACAATGAGCAGTTCTTC. Protein sequence: CASSLAGGDYNEQFF.

J is TRBJ1-4 and V is TRBV19; 7 nucleotides line up with TRBD1. J was trimmed by 7 bases and V by 4 bases; bases with no gene match: 9. CDR1 is LNHDA and CDR2 is SQIVND in the germline V gene (reference sequence). The CDR3 consists of 15 residues. In DNA form, the CDR3 reads TGTGCCAGTAGTACCCGACAGGGATTAGGTGAAAAACTGTTTTTT. Protein: CASSTRQGLGEKLFF. Together with reference TRBV19 and TRBJ1-4, the CDR3 gives the full variable domain: DGGITQSPKYLFRKEGQNVTLSCEQNLNHDAMYWYRQDPGQGLRLIYYSQIVNDFQKGDIAEGYSVSREKKESFPLTVTSAQKNPTAFYLCASSTRQGLGEKLFFGSGTQLSVL.

The V call is TRBV7-9, the J call TRBJ2-3; possible D gene TRBD1, 7 bases. V was pared by 4 bases and J by 2 bases, with 10 bases between. Germline-derived CDR1 and CDR2 are SEHNR and FQNEAQ (reference sequence). This CDR3 is built from 14 residues. The CDR3 is CASSSGGLTDTQYF. CDR3 coding DNA: TGTGCCAGCAGCTCAGGGGGACTCACAGATACGCAGTATTTT.

The V and J genes are TRBV18 and TRBJ1-5, with 11 bases fitting TRBD1. Germline CDR1 and CDR2: KGHSH and LQKENI. This CDR3 is built from 15 residues. V gave up 3 bases and J gave up 7 bases; unmatched junction bases: 5. CDR3: CASSPPGTGGQPQHF. Here the CDR3 DNA reads TGTGCCAGCTCACCCCCTGGGACAGGGGGGCAGCCCCAGCATTTT.

The J gene is TRBJ1-1, the V gene TRBV11-3; perhaps TRBD1 as D (5 bases). The CDR3 loop spans 15 amino acids. The V gene lost 1 base and the J gene lost 0 bases, with 9 bases spanning the gap. The germline gives CDR1 SGHNT, CDR2 YENEEA. The CDR3 nucleotides are TGTGCCAGCAGCTTAGTATGGGGCCTGAACACTGAAGCTTTCTTT. As protein: CASSLVWGLNTEAFF.

This rearrangement joins TRBV2 to TRBJ2-5, with unresolved D. The CDR3 is 13 amino acids. Germline CDR1 is SNHLY and CDR2 is FYNNEI. V was trimmed by 4 bases and J by 2 bases, leaving 8 bases between them. CDR3 coding DNA: TGTGCCAGCAGTGTAATTACTCAAGAGACCCAGTACTTC. Translating it yields CASSVITQETQYF. Full variable domain (outside the CDR3, taken from reference TRBV2 and TRBJ2-5): EPEVTQTPSHQVTQMGQEVILRCVPISNHLYFYWYRQILGQKVEFLVSFYNNEISEKSEIFDDQFSVERPDGSNFTLKIRSTKLEDSAMYFCASSVITQETQYFGPGTRLLVL.

The chain employs TRBV27 and TRBJ2-6, with unresolved D. The CDR3 length is 13 residues. V was cut by 2 bases and J by 4 bases, with 3 bases left in between. Germline-derived CDR1 and CDR2 are MNHEY and SMNVEV (reference sequence). This CDR3 reads CASSLGGANVLTF. The CDR3 region has the DNA TGTGCCAGCAGTTTAGGCGGGGCCAACGTCCTGACTTTC.

The V call is TRBV5-1, the J call TRBJ1-1, with a possible D match to TRBD1 (6 bases). Trimming stripped 3 bases from V and 0 bases from J, with 9 bases between. Germline V lookup: CDR1 SGHRS, CDR2 YFSETQ. The CDR3 has 14 residues. The CDR3 loop reads CASSSGAMNTEAFF. The CDR3 DNA sequence: TGCGCCAGCAGCTCAGGGGCAATGAACACTGAAGCTTTCTTT.

The chain recombines TRBV28 with TRBJ1-5; D gene uncertain. Deletions cut 6 bases from V and 7 bases from J, with 22 bases between. The CDR3 is made up of 16 amino acids. Germline values: CDR1 MDHEN, CDR2 SYDVKM. The CDR3 nucleotides are TGTGCCAGCAGCCCAATAAGTACGGGGAGAGGGCAGCCCCAGCATTTT. It is translated as CASSPISTGRGQPQHF.

The V and J genes are TRBV7-9 and TRBJ2-1; D is ambiguous. The CDR3 has 14 amino acids. CDR1 is SEHNR and CDR2 is FQNEAQ in the germline V gene (reference sequence). V lost 1 base to trimming and J lost 3 bases, with 7 bases between them. The CDR3 DNA reads TGTGCCAGCAGCTTAGGAGTAGACTACAATGAGCAGTTCTTC. Translating it yields CASSLGVDYNEQFF. Full variable domain (rest looked up from reference TRBV7-9 and TRBJ2-1): DTGVSQNPRHKITKRGQNVTFRCDPISEHNRLYWYRQTLGQGPEFLTYFQNEAQLEKSRLLSDRFSAERPKGSFSTLEIQRTEQGDSAMYLCASSLGVDYNEQFFGPGTRLTVL.

The chain uses TRBV5-1 and TRBJ2-5, with 7 bases lining up with TRBD1. Per germline, CDR1 SGHRS and CDR2 YFSETQ. Trimming cost V 3 bases and J 4 bases; bases outside gene matches: 6. The CDR3 sequence is 14 residues long. CDR3 DNA: TGCGCCAGCAGCTACCGAAACAGGGGAGAGACCCAGTACTTC. Amino acids: CASSYRNRGETQYF.

Note on this clone: The junction departs from the called germline gene at one end, perhaps through a read error. The rearrangement links TRBV2 to TRBJ2-5; 12 bases map to TRBD2. Germline loops: CDR1 SNHLY, CDR2 FYNNEI. This CDR3 is built from 13 residues. CDR3 sequence reads: CASTRVPLAGGNF. The DNA for the CDR3 is TGTGCCAGCACCCGAGTCCCCCTAGCGGGAGGGAACTTC.

This rearrangement joins TRBV5-1 to TRBJ1-4, with D possibly being TRBD1 (6 bases). The CDR3 length is 17 residues. Germline-derived CDR1 and CDR2 are SGHRS and YFSETQ. The V end was cut by 3 bases, the J end by 2 bases, with 17 bases between. CDR3 amino acids: CASSWPVEGETNEKLFF. CDR3 in DNA: TGCGCCAGCAGCTGGCCGGTAGAGGGGGAGACTAATGAAAAACTGTTTTTT. Full variable domain (rest looked up from reference TRBV5-1 and TRBJ1-4): KAGVTQTPRYLIKTRGQQVTLSCSPISGHRSVSWYQQTPGQGLQFLFEYFSETQRNKGNFPGRFSGRQFSNSRSEMNVSTLELGDSALYLCASSWPVEGETNEKLFFGSGTQLSVL.

The chain joins TRBV7-6 to TRBJ2-1, with 8 bases aligning to TRBD1. The CDR3 extends over 15 amino acids. Germline V gene sequence: CDR1 SGHVS, CDR2 FNYEAQ. With V trimmed by 5 bases and J by 8 bases, 11 bases remained unmatched. CDR3 bases: TGTGCCAGCAGCCCCAACGGACAGGGTTTCGATGAGCAGTTCTTC. It yields the protein CASSPNGQGFDEQFF. Full variable domain (missing parts from reference TRBV7-6 and TRBJ2-1): GAGVSQSPRYKVTKRGQDVALRCDPISGHVSLYWYRQALGQGPEFLTYFNYEAQQDKSGLPNDRFSAERPEGSISTLTIQRTEQRDSAMYRCASSPNGQGFDEQFFGPGTRLTVL.

The V gene is TRBV6-1, the J gene TRBJ1-2; 7 bases fit TRBD1. Trimming cost V 6 bases and J 7 bases; bases outside gene matches: 8. The CDR3 runs to 13 residues. Germline assignment: CDR1 MNHNS and CDR2 SASEGT. As DNA, the CDR3 is TGTGCCAGCAGAGGACAGGAAGTCAGTGGCTACACCTTC. It is translated as CASRGQEVSGYTF.

This clone has a single count. CDR3 in amino acids: CASSLGAGFSFGEQYF. The DNA for the CDR3 is TGTGCCAGCAGCTTAGGGGCAGGGTTTTCCTTTGGCGAGCAGTACTTC. The chain joins TRBV11-3 to TRBJ2-7; possible D gene TRBD1, 5 bases. Deletions cut 1 base from V and 6 bases from J, with 19 bases between. From germline, CDR1 is SGHNT and CDR2 YENEEA. The CDR3 is 16 amino acids. Full variable domain (missing parts from reference TRBV11-3 and TRBJ2-7): EAGVVQSPRYKIIEKKQPVAFWCNPISGHNTLYWYLQNLGQGPELLIRYENEEAVDDSQLPKDRFSAERLKGVDSTLKIQPAELGDSAVYLCASSLGAGFSFGEQYFGPGTRLTVT.

The chain couples TRBV28 to TRBJ2-3; 10 nucleotides align to TRBD2. Per the germline V gene, CDR1 is MDHEN and CDR2 is SYDVKM. V trimming: 4 bases; J trimming: 0 bases; junction bases outside the gene matches: 4. The CDR3 consists of 16 residues. This CDR3 is CASSSLAGASTDTQYF. CDR3 in DNA: TGTGCCAGCAGTTCCCTAGCGGGGGCTAGCACAGATACGCAGTATTTT.

This chain connects TRBV5-1 to TRBJ2-7; a possible D gene is TRBD2 (5 bases). Germline V lookup: CDR1 SGHRS, CDR2 YFSETQ. V was shortened by 4 bases and J by 1 base, with 18 bases between the two germline ends. This CDR3 is 16 amino acids long. In nucleotides, the CDR3 is TGCGCCAGCAGCAGGGAGACAACTAAGCCGTCCTACGAGCAGTACTTC. This sequence encodes CASSRETTKPSYEQYF. The whole variable domain, remainder taken from reference TRBV5-1 and TRBJ2-7, is KAGVTQTPRYLIKTRGQQVTLSCSPISGHRSVSWYQQTPGQGLQFLFEYFSETQRNKGNFPGRFSGRQFSNSRSEMNVSTLELGDSALYLCASSRETTKPSYEQYFGPGTRLTVT.

This chain uses TRBV9 with TRBJ2-3; 10 positions match TRBD2. Germline CDR1 SGDLS, CDR2 YYNGEE. The CDR3 extends over 16 amino acids. The J segment lost 2 bases and the V segment lost 0 bases, leaving 3 bases of the junction unmatched. The CDR3 DNA is TGTGCCAGCAGCGTAGCTACTAGCGGGGTCACAGATACGCAGTATTTT. It encodes CASSVATSGVTDTQYF.

The chain links TRBV7-2 to TRBJ1-4, with 11 bases identical to TRBD1. This CDR3 has 18 residues. Germline V gene sequence: CDR1 SGHTA, CDR2 FQGNSA. The trim removed 5 bases at V and 8 bases at J, leaving 16 bases unmatched. CDR3 sequence (DNA): TGTGCCAGCAGCCTAGGACAGGGGGCGAGTGGGGGAACGGAAAAACTGTTTTTT. Amino acid sequence: CASSLGQGASGGTEKLFF.

This sequence joins TRBV10-2 and TRBJ1-3; tentatively, D is TRBD1 (6 bases). Trimming cost V 3 bases and J 2 bases, with 11 bases left between them. CDR1 and CDR2 from the germline V gene are WSHSY and SAAADI. This CDR3 contains 15 residues. Here the CDR3 DNA reads TGCGCCAGCAGTGATTATGGGGACACTGGAAACACCATATATTTT. It codes for CASSDYGDTGNTIYF.

The chain carries TRBV27 and TRBJ1-4; TRBD1 matches 12 bases. The V gene end was trimmed by 8 bases and the J gene end by 6 bases; junction bases not matched to a gene: 4. The CDR3 has 14 amino acids. The germline V gene encodes CDR1 MNHEY and CDR2 SMNVEV (reference sequence). CDR3: CASGDRGRDEKLFF. CDR3 sequence (DNA): TGTGCCAGCGGGGACAGGGGGCGGGATGAAAAACTGTTTTTT. Full variable domain (outside the CDR3, taken from reference TRBV27 and TRBJ1-4): EAQVTQNPRYLITVTGKKLTVTCSQNMNHEYMSWYRQDPGLGLRQIYYSMNVEVTDKGDVPEGYKVSRKEKRNFPLILESPSPNQTSLYFCASGDRGRDEKLFFGSGTQLSVL.

This clone was seen more than once but under ten times. The V gene is TRBV19, the J gene TRBJ2-7, with 7 bases matching TRBD1. Germline V lookup: CDR1 LNHDA, CDR2 SQIVND (reference sequence). The CDR3 length is 15 residues. Trimming at V came to 6 bases and at J to 0 bases, leaving 8 bases not matched to a gene. The CDR3 region is CASSPTRGSSYEQYF. The DNA for the CDR3 is TGTGCCAGTAGCCCCACCAGGGGGAGCTCCTACGAGCAGTACTTC.

The chain carries TRBV6-5 and TRBJ1-3, with D maybe TRBD1 (5 bases). The CDR3 is 15 amino acids. In germline, CDR1 is MNHEY, CDR2 SVGAGI. The germline V and J ends were trimmed by 0 bases and 0 bases, with 6 bases remaining between them. The CDR3 bases are TGTGCCAGCAGTTACTCAGACAGCTCTGGAAACACCATATATTTT. This gives the protein CASSYSDSSGNTIYF.

The rearrangement links TRBV7-3 to TRBJ2-1; 12 nucleotides align to TRBD2. The CDR3 spans 15 residues. V was clipped by 4 bases and J by 6 bases; unmatched bases: 4. Germline CDR1 and CDR2: SGHTA and FQGTGA. CDR3: CASSSLAGGSNEQFF. CDR3 coding DNA: TGTGCCAGCAGCTCACTAGCGGGAGGAAGCAATGAGCAGTTCTTC.